This TCR beta chain was sequenced for a study of immune evolution from preneoplasia to lung adenocarcinoma. Study overall: HLA loss of heterozygosity: about 7% AIS, about 15% MIA, roughly 30% ADC, none AAH. Study conclusions and caveats: From normal lung to invasive adenocarcinoma, top clone frequencies appeared to decrease.

As regards this clone: What it recognizes is unknown. One end of the junction varies from germline; a read error may be responsible.

Macro-dissection enriched premalignant or tumor cells before nucleic acid extraction. Produced via immunoSEQ multiplex PCR; TCRdb's table is partial and in-frame only. This sample has approximately 4,900 clones, with 76% found just once. Source material: FFPE minimally invasive lung adenocarcinoma tissue. The TCR originated in a person aged 70 to 79 with lung adenocarcinoma.

This CDR3 is CAISRERERYEQFF. CDR3 sequence (DNA): TGTGCCATCAGCCGGGAGCGGGAGCGATATGAGCAGTTCTTC. V and J are TRBV7-2 and TRBJ2-1; 8 positions match TRBD2. There are 14 residues in the CDR3. Germline assignment: CDR1 SGHTA and CDR2 FQGNSA.